The 10 T cell receptor beta chains listed next were all sequenced from one sample in a study of T cells in localized non-small cell lung cancer. Libraries were prepared by immunoSEQ multiplex PCR; TCRdb keeps only in-frame clonotypes and omits some of them. The data contain 100,000 to 150,000 clones, around 90% of them seen just once; the ten biggest clones take up over 1.5%. The specimen was peripheral blood, collected before any cancer treatment. Receptors originate from a female donor older than 55 with stage I lung adenocarcinoma.

The chain employs TRBV19 and TRBJ2-5, with 8 nucleotides matching TRBD1. Germline lookup yields CDR1 LNHDA and CDR2 SQIVND (reference sequence). This CDR3 region has 14 residues. The V and J ends lost 4 bases and 1 base, in that order; junction bases with no gene match: 2. The CDR3 bases are TGTGCCAGTAGTACAACAGGGGGCCAAGAGACCCAGTACTTC. Protein product: CASSTTGGQETQYF.

The CDR3 here is CASSLDRVAIHGGIQYF. The DNA of the CDR3 is TGCGCCAGCAGTTTGGACAGGGTGGCAATCCATGGGGGCATTCAGTACTTC. The rearrangement joins TRBV10-2 to TRBJ2-4, with 8 bases matching TRBD1. V shed 5 bases and J 9 bases; nucleotides not matched to a gene: 18. Per the germline V gene, CDR1 is WSHSY and CDR2 is SAAADI. CDR3 length: 17 amino acids.

V is TRBV7-6 and J is TRBJ2-3, with 9 bases lining up with TRBD2. Germline-derived CDR1 and CDR2 are SGHVS and FNYEAQ. CDR3 size: 17 residues. J was trimmed by 1 base and V by 3 bases; bases with no gene match: 8. Here the CDR3 DNA reads TGTGCCAGCAGCTTGCTTAGCGGGAGCGTTGGCACAGATACGCAGTATTTT. Protein: CASSLLSGSVGTDTQYF.

The chain recombines TRBV18 with TRBJ1-2; D possibly corresponds to TRBD1 (5 bases). V shed 5 bases and J shed 7 bases, with 17 bases lying between them. Germline assignment: CDR1 KGHSH and CDR2 LQKENI. CDR3 length equals 14 residues. The CDR3 DNA reads TGTGCCAGCTCAACAGCGCAGGGTATGGGTGGCTACACCTTC. Translated: CASSTAQGMGGYTF.

Of note for this clone: The junction departs from germline at one end; a sequencing error may be responsible. V usage is TRBV7-7 and J usage is TRBJ2-7; 10 positions agree with TRBD1. Germline V gives CDR1 SSHAT, CDR2 FNYEAQ (reference sequence). This CDR3 contains 12 residues. The CDR3 DNA reads TGTGCTAGCAGCAAGACAGGGGGCAAGCAGTACTTC. This gives the protein CASSKTGGKQYF.

This clone was seen once. J is TRBJ2-1 and V is TRBV15; TRBD2 matches 12 bases. V was clipped by 5 bases and J by 4 bases; unmatched bases: 6. Per the germline V gene, CDR1 is LNHNV and CDR2 is YYDKDF (reference sequence). The CDR3 is made up of 16 amino acids. The CDR3 loop is CATSEPGLAGYNEQFF. Here the CDR3 DNA reads TGTGCCACCAGCGAACCGGGACTAGCGGGTTACAATGAGCAGTTCTTC.

The table lists this clone with a few counts. The chain recombines TRBV28 with TRBJ2-7; TRBD1 is a possible D gene (6 bases). V lost 10 bases to trimming and J lost 0 bases, with 13 bases between them. This CDR3 is built from 13 residues. Germline V gene lookup returns CDR1 MDHEN and CDR2 SYDVKM. This chain's CDR3 is CATCRQVSYEQYF. The CDR3 nucleotides are TGTGCCACTTGTCGACAGGTCTCCTACGAGCAGTACTTC.

The chain employs TRBV6-6 and TRBJ2-2, with 7 bases aligning to TRBD1. There are 15 residues in the CDR3. Per germline, CDR1 MNHNY and CDR2 SVGAGI (reference sequence). V shed 2 bases, J shed 5 bases, and the junction held 5 bases outside the gene matches. The CDR3 region is CASSYDRAVTGELFF. The DNA for the CDR3 is TGTGCCAGCAGTTACGACAGGGCGGTTACCGGGGAGCTGTTTTTT.

This clone was seen only once. The chain couples TRBV19 to TRBJ2-1; possible D gene TRBD1, 5 bases. V gave up 5 bases and J gave up 7 bases, with 18 bases separating them. CDR1 and CDR2 (germline): LNHDA, SQIVND (reference sequence). The CDR3 totals 15 residues. Here the CDR3 DNA reads TGTGCCAGTAGTCTCCCCGTGGCAGGGATGAATGAGCAGTTCTTC. It translates to CASSLPVAGMNEQFF. The entire variable domain, with the rest obtained from reference TRBV19 and TRBJ2-1, is as follows: DGGITQSPKYLFRKEGQNVTLSCEQNLNHDAMYWYRQDPGQGLRLIYYSQIVNDFQKGDIAEGYSVSREKKESFPLTVTSAQKNPTAFYLCASSLPVAGMNEQFFGPGTRLTVL.

The chain joins TRBV28 to TRBJ2-7; D not resolved. The CDR3 is made up of 14 amino acids. Per the germline V gene, CDR1 is MDHEN and CDR2 is SYDVKM. V lost 6 bases and J lost 2, with 14 bases in between. The CDR3 is CASSSPAQAYEQYF. DNA for the CDR3: TGTGCCAGCAGCTCCCCGGCGCAAGCCTACGAGCAGTACTTC.